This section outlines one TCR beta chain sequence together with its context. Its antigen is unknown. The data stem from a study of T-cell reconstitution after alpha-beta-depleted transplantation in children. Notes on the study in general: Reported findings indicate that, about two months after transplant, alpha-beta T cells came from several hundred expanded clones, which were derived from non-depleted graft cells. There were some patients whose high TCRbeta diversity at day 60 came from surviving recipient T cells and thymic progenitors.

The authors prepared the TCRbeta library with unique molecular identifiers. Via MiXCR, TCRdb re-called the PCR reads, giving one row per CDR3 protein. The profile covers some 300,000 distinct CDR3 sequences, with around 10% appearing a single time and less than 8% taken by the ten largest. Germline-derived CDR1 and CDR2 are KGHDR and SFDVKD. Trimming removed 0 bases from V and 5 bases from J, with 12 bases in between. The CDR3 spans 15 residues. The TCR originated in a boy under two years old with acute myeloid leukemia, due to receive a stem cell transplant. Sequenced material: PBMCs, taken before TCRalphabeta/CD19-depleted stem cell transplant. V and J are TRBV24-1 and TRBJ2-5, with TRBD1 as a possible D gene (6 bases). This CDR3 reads CATSDLRGRHETQYF. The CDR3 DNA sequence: TGTGCCACCAGTGATTTGAGGGGGAGACACGAGACCCAGTACTTC.